One sample yielded the 18 T cell receptor beta chains listed below, sequenced in a study of OX40 agonist ivuxolimab in advanced cancers. Assay used: immunoSEQ multiplex PCR; TCRdb lists only in-frame clones, some missing. Here the sample spans some 45,000 clones, 84% being singletons. Source: CD4+ or CD8+ T cells sorted from blood, taken in a trial of the OX40 agonist ivuxolimab. These receptors came from an adult with an advanced solid tumor such as melanoma, head and neck, liver or kidney cancer.

This chain uses TRBV27 with TRBJ2-7, with 15 bases identical to TRBD2. The ends lost 7 bases at V and 6 bases at J; junction bases unmatched: 10. Germline V lookup: CDR1 MNHEY, CDR2 SMNVEV (reference sequence). CDR3 length equals 16 residues. The CDR3 here is CASISTGLAGGIEQYF. The CDR3 region has the DNA TGTGCCAGCATCTCTACCGGACTAGCGGGAGGGATCGAGCAGTACTTC.

The rearrangement uses TRBV18 and TRBJ2-3; D possibly corresponds to TRBD2 (6 bases). V was trimmed by 2 bases and J by 0 bases, leaving 15 bases between them. The CDR3 runs 17 residues. CDR1 is KGHSH and CDR2 is LQKENI in the germline V gene. The CDR3 reads CASSPETPGLSTDTQYF. CDR3 coding DNA: TGTGCCAGCTCACCAGAGACTCCGGGACTTAGCACAGATACGCAGTATTTT.

This clone was picked up one time. V gene TRBV2 combines with J gene TRBJ2-5, with D maybe TRBD2 (6 bases). This CDR3 comprises 14 residues. Trimming left V 9 bases short and J 0 bases short, with 14 bases between. CDR1 is SNHLY, CDR2 FYNNEI, per germline. CDR3 protein: CASLAGTHQETQYF. CDR3 coding DNA: TGTGCCAGTCTGGCGGGGACTCACCAAGAGACCCAGTACTTC.

V and J are TRBV5-1 and TRBJ1-1; 10 bases are shared with TRBD1. CDR1 is SGHRS, CDR2 YFSETQ, per germline. This CDR3 is 13 amino acids long. The V and J ends lost 4 bases and 4 bases, in that order; junction bases with no gene match: 1. CDR3 loop: CASSRDRGTEAFF. The CDR3 DNA is TGCGCCAGCAGCCGGGACAGGGGCACTGAAGCTTTCTTT.

The chain uses TRBV12-2 and TRBJ2-3; TRBD2, the table's D call, lacks a check against the DNA. TRBV12-2 is noted as a pseudogene. The CDR3 extends over 16 amino acids. The DNA for the CDR3 is TGTGCAAGTCGCCCGGGACTAGCGGGAGCGGTGGATACGCAGTATTTT. This sequence encodes CASRPGLAGAVDTQYF.

As DNA, the CDR3 is TGTGCCAGCAGCCCCCGGGACTATGGCTACACCTTC. The encoded protein is CASSPRDYGYTF. This rearrangement joins TRBV11-3 to TRBJ1-2; no reliable D call. CDR1 and CDR2 from the germline V gene are SGHNT and YENEEA. The CDR3 spans 12 residues. Deletions cut 5 bases from V and 3 bases from J, with 7 bases between.

CDR3 sequence: CSVVRDLDGELFF. The CDR3 DNA reads as TGCAGCGTTGTTCGCGACCTCGACGGGGAGCTGTTTTTT. V and J are TRBV29-1 and TRBJ2-2; no firm D call. The CDR3 is made up of 13 amino acids. V was trimmed by 4 bases and J by 7 bases, leaving 13 bases between them. Germline CDR1 reads SQVTM; CDR2 reads ANQGSEA.

The chain links TRBV4-1 to TRBJ2-1, with D unresolved. The germline V gene encodes CDR1 MGHRA and CDR2 YSYEKL. The CDR3 is 11 residues long. V was trimmed by 1 base and J by 6 bases, leaving 1 base between them. The CDR3 loop is CASSQVNEQFF. The DNA of the CDR3 is TGCGCCAGCAGCCAAGTCAATGAGCAGTTCTTC.

In this sample, this clone turned up once. The chain couples TRBV5-1 to TRBJ1-2, with D possibly TRBD1 on 5 matching bases. CDR1 is SGHRS and CDR2 is YFSETQ in the germline V gene. The CDR3 spans 14 residues. The V and J ends lost 3 bases and 2 bases respectively, with 11 bases between them. The CDR3 region has the DNA TGCGCCAGCAGCTCCCCGACAGTCAACTATGGCTACACCTTC. Translation: CASSSPTVNYGYTF.

V usage is TRBV6-5 and J usage is TRBJ2-3; D is possibly TRBD2 (6 bases). The CDR3 spans 14 residues. The V gene's germline CDR1 is MNHEY and CDR2 SVGAGI. Trimming removed 6 bases at V and 4 bases at J, with 14 bases between. CDR3 nucleotides: TGTGCCAGCAGACCAGGGACTCCCTCAGATACGCAGTATTTT. It is translated as CASRPGTPSDTQYF.

V is TRBV6-1 and J is TRBJ2-3; D is possibly TRBD1 or TRBD2 (5 bases each). The CDR3 has 15 residues. From germline, CDR1 is MNHNS and CDR2 SASEGT. Trimming took off 4 bases at V and 2 bases at J, with 13 bases between the two ends. CDR3: CASSAPVGTTDTQYF. The CDR3 bases are TGTGCCAGCAGTGCGCCGGTTGGGACCACAGATACGCAGTATTTT.

The chain links TRBV6-1 to TRBJ2-1; 8 nucleotides match TRBD2. Germline CDR1 is MNHNS and CDR2 is SASEGT. This CDR3 is 15 amino acids long. V lost 4 bases and J lost 8; bases outside the gene matches: 10. This chain's CDR3 is CASSGPSGSLYEQFF. CDR3 coding DNA: TGTGCCAGCAGTGGGCCCAGCGGGAGTTTGTATGAGCAGTTCTTC.

J is TRBJ2-1 and V is TRBV5-1, with a tentative D call TRBD1 (5 bases). V was pared by 0 bases and J by 0 bases, with 10 bases between. The CDR3 is made up of 16 amino acids. Germline V gives CDR1 SGHRS, CDR2 YFSETQ. Written as DNA, the CDR3 is TGCGCCAGCAGCTTGGAGGGGCGCGGCTCCTACAATGAGCAGTTCTTC. Its protein is CASSLEGRGSYNEQFF.

The CDR3 DNA reads as TGCGCCAGCAGCCAAGGCCCAGGGGGCTATCCTGACAATGAGCAGTTCTTC. Its translation is CASSQGPGGYPDNEQFF. The V gene is TRBV4-1, the J gene TRBJ2-1; 8 nucleotides align to TRBD1. Germline values: CDR1 MGHRA, CDR2 YSYEKL. The CDR3 loop spans 17 amino acids. The ends lost 1 base at V and 5 bases at J; junction bases unmatched: 10.

Here the CDR3 DNA reads TGTGCCAGCTCACCGGGGAATCCAGAGACCCAGTACTTC. Protein sequence: CASSPGNPETQYF. The chain carries TRBV18 and TRBJ2-5, with unresolved D. This CDR3 has 13 amino acids. Germline V lookup: CDR1 KGHSH, CDR2 LQKENI. V was shortened by 3 bases and J by 4 bases, with 9 bases between the two germline ends.

The chain has TRBV4-2 and TRBJ2-4; D is unclear. CDR1 is LGHNA, CDR2 YNFKEQ, per germline. The CDR3 spans 16 residues. The ends were cut back, 0 bases at V and 6 bases at J, with 15 bases in the middle. The CDR3 protein is CASSQETNAIINIQYF. The CDR3 DNA follows: TGTGCCAGCAGCCAAGAAACCAACGCCATAATAAACATTCAGTACTTC.

The chain couples TRBV5-6 to TRBJ1-1; possible D gene TRBD1, 5 bases. Trimming shortened V by 1 base and J by 4 bases, and 8 bases separated the two germline ends. The V gene's germline CDR1 is SGHDT and CDR2 YYEEEE. The CDR3 spans 13 residues. The CDR3 here is CASSLPGGTEAFF. CDR3 DNA: TGTGCCAGCAGCTTGCCCGGGGGCACTGAAGCTTTCTTT.

This clone counts as medium-sized. This rearrangement joins TRBV5-1 to TRBJ1-1, with TRBD1 identical over 7 bases. CDR3 length: 15 amino acids. V shed 0 bases, J shed 1 base, and the junction held 3 bases outside the gene matches. Germline loops: CDR1 SGHRS, CDR2 YFSETQ. CDR3 bases: TGCGCCAGCAGCTTGGGGGACAGTAGGAACACTGAAGCTTTCTTT. Translating gives CASSLGDSRNTEAFF.